The clone carrying this T cell receptor (beta chain) came up a few times. The antigen is undetermined. Using RNA template, CDR3s of TCR alpha and beta were amplified with iRepertoire arm-PCR. TCRdb re-derived calls from the multiplex PCR reads in MiXCR, one entry per CDR3 protein. The table has around 390,000 distinct CDR3 sequences, roughly two fifths seen once; the top ten hold about 12%. This sample was included in a study of glioma-infiltrating T cells. Study-wide findings and caveats: Patients with low tissue-blood divergence carried a signature set of shared blood CDR3 motifs. Non-neoplastic patients had below-expected tissue-blood divergence, while all gliomas exceeded expectation.

Germline-derived CDR1 and CDR2 are SGHTA and FQGNSA. CDR3 length: 15 amino acids. V gave up 1 base and J gave up 6 bases; unmatched junction bases: 4. The sequencing input was glioma tissue, nonneoplastic brain tissue, or PBMCs (not recorded which). The chain links TRBV7-2 to TRBJ2-1, with 9 bases that match TRBD2. This receptor was obtained from a human donor with low-grade glioma or glioblastoma, undergoing nonglioma brain surgery, or in good health (not recorded which). The CDR3: CASSLVGGRGNEQFF. For the CDR3, the DNA is TGTGCCAGCAGCTTAGTGGGCGGGAGGGGCAATGAGCAGTTCTTC.